This T cell receptor beta chain was sequenced for a study of control samples from healthy donors and cancer patients (dated by TCRdb to 2019 to 2021). For CDR1 and CDR2, the germline V gene (reference sequence) lists GTSNPN and SVGIG. Spanning cysteine to phenylalanine, the CDR3 consists of 12 amino acids. Solely the CDR3 DNA is kept, with 36 bases framed from the first base. Compared with germline, V lacks 1 base and J lacks 6 bases; bases without a gene match: 2. Libraries were made using the immunoSEQ multiplex PCR assay. As stored in TCRdb, this immuneACCESS dataset retains in-frame rearrangements with V and J assigned. A fraction of the clones does not appear; measured against another copy, unresolved V genes explain less than half of the discrepancy, and the remainder lacks a known reason. The sample profile shows about 150,000 clones; about 91% of them were found once. The ten largest clones represent approximately 3.2% of the sample.

A note on this clone: The antigen it recognizes is unknown. Nothing much larger sits one base from this clone, and base qualities are not available.

The specimen sequenced was blood. This receptor was identified in a man under 40 in good health. The chain is assembled from TRBV30 and TRBJ2-7; 8 junctional bases match TRBD1. The CDR3 reads CAWSGTGSEQYF. The DNA sequence follows: TGTGCCTGGAGTGGGACAGGGTCCGAGCAGTACTTC.